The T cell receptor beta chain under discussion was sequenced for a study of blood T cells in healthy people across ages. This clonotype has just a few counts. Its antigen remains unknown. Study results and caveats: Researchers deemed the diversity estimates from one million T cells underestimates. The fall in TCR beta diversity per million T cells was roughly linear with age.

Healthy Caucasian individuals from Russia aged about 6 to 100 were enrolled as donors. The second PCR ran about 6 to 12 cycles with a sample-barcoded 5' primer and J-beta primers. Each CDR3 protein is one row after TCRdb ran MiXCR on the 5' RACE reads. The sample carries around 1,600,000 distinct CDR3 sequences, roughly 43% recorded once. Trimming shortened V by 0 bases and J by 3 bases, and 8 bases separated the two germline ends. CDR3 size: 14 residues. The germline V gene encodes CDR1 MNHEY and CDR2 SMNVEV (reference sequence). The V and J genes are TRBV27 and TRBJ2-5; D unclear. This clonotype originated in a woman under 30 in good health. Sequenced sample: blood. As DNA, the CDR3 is TGTGCCAGCAGTTTATCCCCCTGGGAAGAGACCCAGTACTTC. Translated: CASSLSPWEETQYF.